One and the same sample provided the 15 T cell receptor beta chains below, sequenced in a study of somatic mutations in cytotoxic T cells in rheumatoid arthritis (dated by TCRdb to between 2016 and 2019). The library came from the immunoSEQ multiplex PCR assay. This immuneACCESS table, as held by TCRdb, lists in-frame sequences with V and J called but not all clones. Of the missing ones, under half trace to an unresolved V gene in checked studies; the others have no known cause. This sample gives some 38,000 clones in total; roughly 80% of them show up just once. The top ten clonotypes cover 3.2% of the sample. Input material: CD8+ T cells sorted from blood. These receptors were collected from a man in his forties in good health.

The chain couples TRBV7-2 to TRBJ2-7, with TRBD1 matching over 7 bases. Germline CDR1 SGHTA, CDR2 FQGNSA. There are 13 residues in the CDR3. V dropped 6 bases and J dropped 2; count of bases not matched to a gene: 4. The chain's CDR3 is CASRTGSAYEQYF. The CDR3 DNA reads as TGTGCCAGCAGGACAGGGTCAGCCTACGAGCAGTACTTC.

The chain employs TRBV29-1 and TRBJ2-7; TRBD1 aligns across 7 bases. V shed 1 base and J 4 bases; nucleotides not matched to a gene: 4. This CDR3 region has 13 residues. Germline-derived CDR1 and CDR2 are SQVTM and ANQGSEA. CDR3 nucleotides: TGCAGCGTTGAAGTGACAGGGTTGTACGAGCAGTACTTC. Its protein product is CSVEVTGLYEQYF.

The CDR3 DNA reads TGTGCCAGCAGCGGACTCCTCCCTGCTGCGCAGTATTTT. This sequence encodes CASSGLLPAAQYF. The chain recombines TRBV9 with TRBJ2-3; D is uncertain. V dropped 3 bases and J dropped 10 bases, with 15 bases sitting between them. Germline V gives CDR1 SGDLS, CDR2 YYNGEE. This CDR3 is 13 amino acids long.

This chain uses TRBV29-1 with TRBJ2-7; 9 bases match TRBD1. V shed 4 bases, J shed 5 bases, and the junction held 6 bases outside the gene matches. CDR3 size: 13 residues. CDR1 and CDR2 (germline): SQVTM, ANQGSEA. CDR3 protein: CSVGWTGAHEQYF. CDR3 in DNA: TGCAGCGTTGGGTGGACAGGGGCTCACGAGCAGTACTTC.

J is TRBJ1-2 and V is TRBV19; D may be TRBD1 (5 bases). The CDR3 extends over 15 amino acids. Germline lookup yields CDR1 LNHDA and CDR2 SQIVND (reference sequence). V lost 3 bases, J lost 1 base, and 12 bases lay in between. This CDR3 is CASSIDARVNYGYTF. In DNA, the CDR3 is TGTGCCAGTAGTATCGACGCCAGGGTTAACTATGGCTACACCTTC.

The DNA of the CDR3 is TGTGCCAGCAGTGAAGGACAGTCCTACAATGAGCAGTTCTTC. It translates to CASSEGQSYNEQFF. The chain has TRBV6-1 and TRBJ2-1; D might be TRBD1 (5 bases). The CDR3 runs to 14 residues. Trimming stripped 1 base from V and 1 base from J, with 5 bases between. Germline values: CDR1 MNHNS, CDR2 SASEGT.

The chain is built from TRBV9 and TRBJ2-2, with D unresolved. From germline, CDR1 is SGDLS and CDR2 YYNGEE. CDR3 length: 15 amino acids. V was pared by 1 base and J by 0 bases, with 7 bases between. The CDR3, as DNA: TGTGCCAGCAGCGTATCGGTCGCGAACACCGGGGAGCTGTTTTTT. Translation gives CASSVSVANTGELFF.

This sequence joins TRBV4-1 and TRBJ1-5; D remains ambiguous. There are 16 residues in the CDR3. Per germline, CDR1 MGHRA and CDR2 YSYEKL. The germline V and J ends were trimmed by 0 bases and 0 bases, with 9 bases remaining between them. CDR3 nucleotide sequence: TGCGCCAGCAGCCAAGATCCCGGGAATAGCAATCAGCCCCAGCATTTT. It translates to CASSQDPGNSNQPQHF.

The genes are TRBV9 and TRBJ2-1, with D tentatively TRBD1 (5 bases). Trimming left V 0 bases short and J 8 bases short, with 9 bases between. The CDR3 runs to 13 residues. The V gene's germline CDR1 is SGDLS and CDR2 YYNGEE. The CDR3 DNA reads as TGTGCCAGCAGCGTAGAAAGGGGCGATGAGCAGTTCTTC. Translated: CASSVERGDEQFF.

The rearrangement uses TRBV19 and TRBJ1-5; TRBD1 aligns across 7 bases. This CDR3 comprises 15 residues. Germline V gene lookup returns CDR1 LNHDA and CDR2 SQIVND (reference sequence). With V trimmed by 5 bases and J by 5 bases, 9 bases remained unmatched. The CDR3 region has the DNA TGTGCCAGTAGTGTGATAGGGACAGAGTATCAGCCCCAGCATTTT. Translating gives CASSVIGTEYQPQHF.

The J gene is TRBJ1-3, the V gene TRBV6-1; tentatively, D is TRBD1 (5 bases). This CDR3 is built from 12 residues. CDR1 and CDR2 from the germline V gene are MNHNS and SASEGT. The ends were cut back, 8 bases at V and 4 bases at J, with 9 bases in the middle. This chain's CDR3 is CASEGEGNTIYF. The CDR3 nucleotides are TGTGCCAGCGAAGGGGAAGGAAACACCATATATTTT.

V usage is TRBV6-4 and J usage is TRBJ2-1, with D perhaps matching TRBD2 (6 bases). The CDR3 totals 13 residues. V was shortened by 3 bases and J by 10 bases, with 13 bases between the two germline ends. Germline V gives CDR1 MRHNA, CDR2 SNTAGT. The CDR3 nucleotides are TGTGCCAGCAGTGAAATACCTAGCGCCGAGCAGTTCTTC. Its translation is CASSEIPSAEQFF.

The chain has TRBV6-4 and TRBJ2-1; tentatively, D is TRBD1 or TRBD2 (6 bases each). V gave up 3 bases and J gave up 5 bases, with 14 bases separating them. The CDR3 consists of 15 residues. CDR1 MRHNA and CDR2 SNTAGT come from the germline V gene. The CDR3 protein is CASSERIGGNNEQFF. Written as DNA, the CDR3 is TGTGCCAGCAGTGAACGTATAGGGGGGAACAATGAGCAGTTCTTC.

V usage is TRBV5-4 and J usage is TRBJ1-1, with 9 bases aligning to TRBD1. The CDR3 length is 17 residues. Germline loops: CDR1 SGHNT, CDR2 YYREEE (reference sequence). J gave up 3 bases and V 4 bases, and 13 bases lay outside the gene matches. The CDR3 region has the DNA TGTGCCAGCAGCCCGGTCGCCGGGACAGGGTTGCACACTGAAGCTTTCTTT. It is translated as CASSPVAGTGLHTEAFF.

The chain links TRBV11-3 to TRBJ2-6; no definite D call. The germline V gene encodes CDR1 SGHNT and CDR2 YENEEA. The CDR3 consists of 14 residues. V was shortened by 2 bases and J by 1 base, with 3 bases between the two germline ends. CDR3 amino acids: CASSLSSGANVLTF. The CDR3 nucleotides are TGTGCCAGCAGCTTATCATCTGGGGCCAACGTCCTGACTTTC. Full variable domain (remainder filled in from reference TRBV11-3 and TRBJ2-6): EAGVVQSPRYKIIEKKQPVAFWCNPISGHNTLYWYLQNLGQGPELLIRYENEEAVDDSQLPKDRFSAERLKGVDSTLKIQPAELGDSAVYLCASSLSSGANVLTFGAGSRLTVL.